This is a list of T cell receptor beta chains from one sample in a study of technical replicates of blood from a handful of donors. The method was immunoSEQ multiplex PCR; TCRdb's version includes in-frame clones alone and lacks a portion of them. The sample has about 12,000 clones, roughly 85% seen once. Sequencing was carried out using PBMCs. The receptors derive from a human donor in good health. CDR3s include the opening cysteine and the closing phenylalanine or tryptophan. A D gene is named only where the DNA matches it firmly. A row's size may be missing; if present it is once, few, many or a size class.

D | J | size | V | DNA | CDR3
- | TRBJ2-2 | - | TRBV19 | TGTGCCAGTAGTTCTCCAGGGAACACCGGGGAGCTGTTTTTT | CASSSPGNTGELFF
TRBD1 | TRBJ1-2 | - | TRBV19 | TGTGCCAGTAGTAGAGGGTGGACAGGGGTTCGCGGCTACACCTTC | CASSRGWTGVRGYTF
TRBD2 | TRBJ2-2 | - | TRBV30 | TGTGCCTGGAGCGGGGGACTAGCGGGAGCGGTCGGGGAGCTGTTTTTT | CAWSGGLAGAVGELFF
TRBD1 | TRBJ1-3 | - | TRBV30 | TGTGCCTGGAACATTCCGGGACAGGGATTTTCTGGAAACACCATATATTTT | CAWNIPGQGFSGNTIYF
- | TRBJ2-2 | - | TRBV1 | TGCACCAGCAGCCCCTTACATCGGACAGGGATCGGGGAGCTGTTTTTT | CTSSPLHRTGIGELFF
TRBD2 | TRBJ2-1 | - | TRBV2 | TGTGCCAGCAGACAACTAGCGGGAGCCTCCAATGAGCAGTTCTTC | CASRQLAGASNEQFF
TRBD2 | TRBJ2-7 | - | TRBV9 | TGTGCCAGCAGCCAGGGACTAGCGGGAGAACCTACGAGAGAGCAGTACTTC | CASSQGLAGEPTREQYF
TRBD1 | TRBJ2-1 | once | TRBV7-9 | TGTGCCAGCAGCTTAGGACAGGGGGCGCATGAGCAGTTCTTC | CASSLGQGAHEQFF
TRBD1 | TRBJ1-5 | once | TRBV2 | TGTGCCAGCAGACCACAGGGGGGGAATCAGCCCCAGCATTTT | CASRPQGGNQPQHF
- | TRBJ1-5 | few | TRBV6-5 | TGTGCCAGTAGGCTCCAGGCGATGGCCAATCAGCCCCAGCATTTT | CASRLQAMANQPQHF
- | TRBJ2-7 | - | TRBV6-1 | TGTGCCAGCAGTGAAGACCACGGAGGGTGGGACGAGCAGTACTTC | CASSEDHGGWDEQYF
TRBD1 | TRBJ2-7 | - | TRBV9 | TGTGCCAGCAGCGCGGGGACAGACTACGGGGAGCAGTACTTC | CASSAGTDYGEQYF
- | TRBJ1-2 | - | TRBV7-3 | TGTGCCAGCAGCTTAAATTCGGGGATGGACTATGGCTACACCTTC | CASSLNSGMDYGYTF
- | TRBJ2-3 | - | TRBV13 | TGTGCCAGCAGCCCGAGGGGACTGGCCAGCACAGATACGCAGTATTTT | CASSPRGLASTDTQYF
- | TRBJ2-7 | few | TRBV6-1 | TGTGCCAGCAGCCGACAGGATCTGGCCTACGAGCAGTACTTC | CASSRQDLAYEQYF
- | TRBJ1-2 | - | TRBV7-8 | TGTGCCAGCAGCTCCCCCCGGCGGGGCCCAAGTGGCTACACCTTC | CASSSPRRGPSGYTF
- | TRBJ1-5 | - | TRBV19 | TGTGCCAGTAGTATGGAGGAAAATCAGCCCCAGCATTTT | CASSMEENQPQHF
- | TRBJ2-5 | - | TRBV6-1 | TGTGCCAGTCAAAAGGGGATCACAGAGACCCAGTACTTC | CASQKGITETQYF
TRBD1 | TRBJ2-1 | - | TRBV2 | TGTGCCAGCAGTGAAGAGCCGGACAGGGGCCGTCCGATCTACAATGAGCAGTTCTTC | CASSEEPDRGRPIYNEQFF
TRBD1 | TRBJ2-7 | once | TRBV5-1 | TGCGCCAGCAGCTTAGATCCAGGACAGGGTGGGAGCGAGCAGTACTTC | CASSLDPGQGGSEQYF
TRBD1 | TRBJ1-5 | - | TRBV6-1 | TGTGCCAGCAGTGGGACAGGGGAAAATCAGCCCCAGCATTTT | CASSGTGENQPQHF
TRBD2 | TRBJ2-7 | - | TRBV30 | TGTGCCTGGAGAGGGACTAGCGGGAGTTACGAGCAGTACTTC | CAWRGTSGSYEQYF
- | TRBJ2-3 | once | TRBV27 | TGTGCCAGCAGTTCTATTGCCAGCACAGATACGCAGTATTTT | CASSSIASTDTQYF
- | TRBJ2-6 | - | TRBV6-4 | TGTGCCAGCAGTCAGGGATTGGGGGCCAACGTCCTGACTTTC | CASSQGLGANVLTF
TRBD1 | TRBJ1-1 | - | TRBV5-6 | TGTGCCAGCAGATCTAGGGGGCCTGAAGCTTTCTTT | CASRSRGPEAFF
- | TRBJ2-2 | once | TRBV7-6 | TGTGCCAGCCGGACATCCAACACCGGGGAGCTGTTTTTT | CASRTSNTGELFF
TRBD2 | TRBJ2-7 | - | TRBV5-4 | TGTGCCAGCAGCTTGGGACTAGCGGGAGTTGGCGAGCAGTACTTC | CASSLGLAGVGEQYF
TRBD2 | TRBJ2-3 | medium-sized | TRBV27 | TGTGCCAGCAGTCCCTCAGGAGCGGGATGGATCATAGATACGCAGTATTTT | CASSPSGAGWIIDTQYF
- | TRBJ2-7 | - | TRBV4-2 | TGTGCCAGCAGCCAAGATCGCGGCACAGGCGGCGAGCAGTACTTC | CASSQDRGTGGEQYF
TRBD2 | TRBJ2-7 | - | TRBV2 | TGTGCCAGCAGTGAGCGGACTAGCAGACCGAGCTCCTACGAGCAGTACTTC | CASSERTSRPSSYEQYF
- | TRBJ1-3 | - | TRBV28 | TGTGCCAGCAGTTTTCATCAAGGAGTGTACACCATATATTTT | CASSFHQGVYTIYF
- | TRBJ1-2 | few | TRBV10-3 | TGTGCCATCAGTGAGTCCGTATATGGCTACACCTTC | CAISESVYGYTF
TRBD1 | TRBJ1-5 | - | TRBV28 | TGTGCCAGCACCTCCGGGGACAGGCACAATCAGCCCCAGCATTTT | CASTSGDRHNQPQHF
TRBD1 | TRBJ1-5 | - | TRBV6-6 | TGTGCCAGCAGGGAAATCGGGACAGCTAACAATCAGCCCCAGCATTTT | CASREIGTANNQPQHF
- | TRBJ2-3 | once | TRBV5-1 | TGCGCCAGCAGCTTCGGTAGCACAGATACGCAGTATTTT | CASSFGSTDTQYF
TRBD1 | TRBJ1-2 | - | TRBV6-1 | TGTGCCAGCAGTGAATTCCAGGGGGAGGATGGCTACACCTTC | CASSEFQGEDGYTF
TRBD2 | TRBJ2-1 | - | TRBV20-1 | TGCAGTGCTTCGGGACTAGCGGGTCAGTTCTTC | CSASGLAGQFF
- | TRBJ2-7 | - | TRBV19 | TGTGCCAGTAGTATAGCTGTCGGGTTCTCCTACGAGCAGTACTTC | CASSIAVGFSYEQYF
TRBD2 | TRBJ2-1 | - | TRBV6-1 | TGTGCCAGCAGTGATGGACTAGCGGGTGACTACAATGAGCAGTTCTTC | CASSDGLAGDYNEQFF
TRBD1 | TRBJ2-7 | - | TRBV27 | TGTGCCAGCAGTTTTCGGACAGGGACCTACGAGCAGTACTTC | CASSFRTGTYEQYF
- | TRBJ1-1 | - | TRBV10-2 | TGCGCCAGCAGCCCAGACAGGTTTATCATGAACACTGAAGCTTTCTTT | CASSPDRFIMNTEAFF
- | TRBJ2-7 | - | TRBV7-6 | TGTGCCAGCAGCTTAGGCGGTTTGCAATTTGCAGGGACCTACGAGCAGTACTTC | CASSLGGLQFAGTYEQYF
- | TRBJ2-7 | - | TRBV2 | TGTGCCAGCGCCCAGCCCTTTGAGGGAGAGCAGTACTTC | CASAQPFEGEQYF
TRBD2 | TRBJ2-1 | - | TRBV29-1 | TGCAGCGTTGAAGACGAGCCGGGACTAGCGACACCACTCTCCTACAATGAGCAGTTCTTC | CSVEDEPGLATPLSYNEQFF
- | TRBJ1-5 | - | TRBV18 | TGTGCCAGCTCACCCCCAGGAGGGTATCAGCCCCAGCATTTT | CASSPPGGYQPQHF
TRBD2 | TRBJ2-2 | - | TRBV28 | TGTGCCAGCAACGGGCAGACGGGCGGGAGGGGCACCGGGGAGCTGTTTTTT | CASNGQTGGRGTGELFF
- | TRBJ2-3 | - | TRBV6-1 | TGTGCCAGCAGTGATTTCCGGAGTTCCGATACGCAGTATTTT | CASSDFRSSDTQYF
TRBD1 | TRBJ1-5 | - | TRBV7-9 | TGTGCCAGCAGTGACAGGGAGTTCAATCAGCCCCAGCATTTT | CASSDREFNQPQHF
TRBD1 | TRBJ1-2 | - | TRBV5-6 | TGTGCCAGCAGCTCTGGACAGGGGGTTGATGGCTACACCTTC | CASSSGQGVDGYTF
TRBD1 | TRBJ2-1 | - | TRBV28 | TGTGCCAGCAGTTCCGGGGACAGGAACAATGAGCAGTTCTTC | CASSSGDRNNEQFF
TRBD1 | TRBJ2-7 | - | TRBV7-9 | TGTGCCAGCAGCGGACCACAGGGGTTCTCCTCCTACGAGCAGTACTTC | CASSGPQGFSSYEQYF
- | TRBJ1-1 | - | TRBV10-1 | TGCGCCAGCAGTGAGTCGAAGCGGGCGCGGGGAAACACTGAAGCTTTCTTT | CASSESKRARGNTEAFF
TRBD1 | TRBJ1-4 | - | TRBV27 | TGTGCCAGCAGTTTTAAGTGGACAGGGGATGAAAAACTGTTTTTT | CASSFKWTGDEKLFF
TRBD1 | TRBJ2-7 | - | TRBV27 | TGTGCCAGCAGTTTTGGGACAGGAGATTACGAGCAGTACTTC | CASSFGTGDYEQYF
TRBD1 | TRBJ2-1 | - | TRBV28 | TGTGCCAGCAGTCAAGGACAGGGTGGCGAGCAGTTCTTC | CASSQGQGGEQFF